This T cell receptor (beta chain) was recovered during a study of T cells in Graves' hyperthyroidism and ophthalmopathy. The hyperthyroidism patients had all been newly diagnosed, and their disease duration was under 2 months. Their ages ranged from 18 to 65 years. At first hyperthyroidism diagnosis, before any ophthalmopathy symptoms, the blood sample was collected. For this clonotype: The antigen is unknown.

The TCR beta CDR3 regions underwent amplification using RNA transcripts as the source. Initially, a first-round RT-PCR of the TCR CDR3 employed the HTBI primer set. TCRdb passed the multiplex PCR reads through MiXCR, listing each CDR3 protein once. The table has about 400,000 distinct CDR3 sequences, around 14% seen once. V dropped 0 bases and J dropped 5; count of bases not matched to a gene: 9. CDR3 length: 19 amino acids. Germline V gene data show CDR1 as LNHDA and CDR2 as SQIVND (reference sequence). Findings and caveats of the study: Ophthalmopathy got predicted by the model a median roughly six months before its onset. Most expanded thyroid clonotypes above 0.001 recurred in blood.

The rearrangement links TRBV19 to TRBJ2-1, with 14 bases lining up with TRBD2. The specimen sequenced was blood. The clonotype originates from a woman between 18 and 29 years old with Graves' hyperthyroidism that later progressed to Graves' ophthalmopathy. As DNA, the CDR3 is TGTGCCAGTAGTATAGACCCGACTAGCGGGAGGGCCTCGGACAATGAGCAGTTCTTC. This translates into CASSIDPTSGRASDNEQFF.